This T cell receptor beta chain stems from a study of T cell repertoires in cytomegalovirus infection. Study summary: HLA-B-restricted CMV epitopes that are well studied were used alongside recently identified HLA-C-restricted ones. Indications of both CMV infection and matching HLA type were provided by public TCR beta signatures. Study outcomes and limitations: Ex vivo, HLA-C-restricted CMV-specific TCR beta clonotypes prevailed over the rest of the response. Cumulative frequency of public TCR beta families picked out carriers of CMV plus the relevant HLA.

A single record per CDR3 protein comes from TCRdb applying MiXCR to the reads. The data contain roughly 350,000 distinct CDR3 sequences, about 35% of them seen just once; the ten biggest clones take up approximately 13%. The V segment lost 4 bases and the J segment 3 bases; nucleotides outside the gene matches: 6. Germline lookup yields CDR1 SGDLS and CDR2 YYNGEE. The CDR3 runs 15 residues. About this clonotype itself: Its antigen is unidentified.

The chain employs TRBV9 and TRBJ2-3; TRBD2 matches 9 bases. This sequence originates from a human donor in good health (CMV status not recorded). Some clones in this sample may be carry-over from other donors' samples. The sequencing used cultured PBMCs, collected from culture after CMV antigen stimulation. The CDR3 loop is CASSPRTSETDTQYF. In DNA, the CDR3 is TGTGCCAGCAGCCCCAGGACTAGCGAGACAGATACGCAGTATTTT.